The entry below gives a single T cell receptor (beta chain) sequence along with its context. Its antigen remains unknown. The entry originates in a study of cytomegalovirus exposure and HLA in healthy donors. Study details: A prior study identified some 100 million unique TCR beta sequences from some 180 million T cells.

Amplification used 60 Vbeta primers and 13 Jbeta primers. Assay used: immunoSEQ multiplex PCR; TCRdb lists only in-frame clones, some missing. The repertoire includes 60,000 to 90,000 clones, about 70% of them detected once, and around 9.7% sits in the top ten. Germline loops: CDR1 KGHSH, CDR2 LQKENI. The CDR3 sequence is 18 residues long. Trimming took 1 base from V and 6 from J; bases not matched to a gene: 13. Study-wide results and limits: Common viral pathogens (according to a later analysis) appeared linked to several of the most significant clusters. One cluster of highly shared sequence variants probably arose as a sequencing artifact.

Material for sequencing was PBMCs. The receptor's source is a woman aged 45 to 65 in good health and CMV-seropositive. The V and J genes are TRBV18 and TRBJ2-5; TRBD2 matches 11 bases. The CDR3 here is CASSPRGLLGTSGQTQYF. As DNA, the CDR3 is TGTGCCAGCTCACCACGCGGTCTTTTAGGGACTAGCGGTCAGACCCAGTACTTC. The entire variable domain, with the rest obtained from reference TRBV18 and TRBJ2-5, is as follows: NAGVMQNPRHLVRRRGQEARLRCSPMKGHSHVYWYRQLPEEGLKFMVYLQKENIIDESGMPKERFSAEFPKEGPSILRIQQVVRGDSAAYFCASSPRGLLGTSGQTQYFGPGTRLLVL.